The 10 T cell receptor beta chains below were found in one sample sequenced in a study of T-cell memory formation after mild COVID-19. TCRdb recomputed calls from the 5' RACE reads with MiXCR, one row per CDR3 protein. The sample includes tens of thousands of distinct CDR3 sequences, roughly 13% seen only once; the top ten take roughly 40%. What was sequenced was PBMCs or a T cell subset sorted from them (not recorded which). These receptors were obtained from a man aged 18 to 30 who had mild COVID-19 (a few samples of this study predate the infection). Cell type and time point are not known.

The chain has TRBV7-9 and TRBJ1-5, with D unresolved. Germline CDR1 SEHNR, CDR2 FQNEAQ (reference sequence). Between the trimmed V and J ends, which lost 2 bases and 5 bases, there was a span of 7 bases. The CDR3 is made up of 13 amino acids. The CDR3 nucleotides read TGTGCCAGCAGCTTATGGGGTGATCAGCCCCAGCATTTT. This translates into CASSLWGDQPQHF.

This clonotype occurred a few times. The chain is built from TRBV7-9 and TRBJ2-7; D is unclear. This CDR3 contains 15 residues. From germline, CDR1 is SEHNR and CDR2 FQNEAQ (reference sequence). Trimming removed 1 base at V and 6 bases at J, with 16 bases between. The CDR3, as DNA: TGTGCCAGCAGCTTAGTGCCCAGCGATGGGATCGAGCAGTACTTC. Amino acids: CASSLVPSDGIEQYF.

This clonotype was seen more than once but under ten times. The chain has TRBV24-1 and TRBJ2-2; D gene unclear. CDR3 length: 15 amino acids. V shed 3 bases and J shed 6 bases, with 13 bases lying between them. The germline V gene encodes CDR1 KGHDR and CDR2 SFDVKD. CDR3 loop: CATSDPLGPPGELFF. The CDR3 nucleotides read TGTGCCACCAGTGATCCGCTAGGTCCCCCCGGGGAGCTGTTTTTT.

The chain joins TRBV5-1 to TRBJ1-1; weak D call: TRBD1 (5 bases). The V gene's germline CDR1 is SGHRS and CDR2 YFSETQ. The CDR3 has 14 amino acids. The germline V and J ends were trimmed by 6 bases and 2 bases, with 14 bases remaining between them. The CDR3 region has the DNA TGCGCCAGCAACCCCGGGGGGTTAAACACTGAAGCTTTCTTT. It codes for CASNPGGLNTEAFF.

This rearrangement joins TRBV12-3 or TRBV12-4 to TRBJ1-1; D call uncertain. The V end lost 3 bases, the J end lost 5 bases, and 4 bases lay between the germline ends. CDR3 length equals 11 residues. The CDR3 DNA follows: TGTGCCAGCAGTTTTGATACTGAAGCTTTCTTT. It is translated as CASSFDTEAFF.

The gene calls are TRBV10-3 and TRBJ2-7; 9 bases line up with TRBD1. The V gene end was trimmed by 4 bases and the J gene end by 6 bases; junction bases not matched to a gene: 4. The CDR3 consists of 13 residues. Per the germline V gene, CDR1 is ENHRY and CDR2 is SYGVKD. CDR3 DNA: TGTGCCATCAGTGGTGGGACAGGGACCGAGCAGTACTTC. Its protein is CAISGGTGTEQYF.

This clonotype showed up just a few times. The V gene is TRBV12-3 or TRBV12-4, the J gene TRBJ1-6, with no clear D. This CDR3 has 12 amino acids. V was trimmed by 0 bases and J by 13 bases, leaving 7 bases between them. The CDR3 loop is CASSLAGKPLHF. CDR3 DNA sequence: TGTGCCAGCAGTTTAGCGGGGAAGCCCCTCCACTTT.

V gene TRBV11-2 combines with J gene TRBJ2-5; D might be TRBD1 (6 bases). Germline V CDR1 and CDR2: SGHAT, FQNNGV. The CDR3 consists of 10 residues. V was cut by 5 bases and J by 9 bases, with 7 bases left in between. The CDR3 loop is CASSEGAQYF. CDR3 DNA sequence: TGTGCCAGCAGCGAGGGGGCCCAGTACTTC.

This clonotype has more than one count but fewer than ten. The rearrangement uses TRBV4-1 and TRBJ2-5; TRBD2 matches 13 bases. This CDR3 contains 17 residues. J was trimmed by 4 bases and V by 5 bases; bases with no gene match: 10. Per germline, CDR1 MGHRA and CDR2 YSYEKL. The CDR3 reads CASSLVTSGGPPETQYF. The CDR3 coding sequence is TGCGCCAGCAGCTTGGTGACTAGCGGGGGGCCCCCAGAGACCCAGTACTTC.

This rearrangement joins TRBV12-3 or TRBV12-4 to TRBJ1-5; 10 positions agree with TRBD1. J gave up 6 bases and V 4 bases, and 0 bases lay outside the gene matches. The CDR3 is 13 amino acids. CDR3 region: CASSWTGGQPQHF. As DNA, the CDR3 is TGTGCCAGCAGTTGGACAGGGGGTCAGCCCCAGCATTTT.